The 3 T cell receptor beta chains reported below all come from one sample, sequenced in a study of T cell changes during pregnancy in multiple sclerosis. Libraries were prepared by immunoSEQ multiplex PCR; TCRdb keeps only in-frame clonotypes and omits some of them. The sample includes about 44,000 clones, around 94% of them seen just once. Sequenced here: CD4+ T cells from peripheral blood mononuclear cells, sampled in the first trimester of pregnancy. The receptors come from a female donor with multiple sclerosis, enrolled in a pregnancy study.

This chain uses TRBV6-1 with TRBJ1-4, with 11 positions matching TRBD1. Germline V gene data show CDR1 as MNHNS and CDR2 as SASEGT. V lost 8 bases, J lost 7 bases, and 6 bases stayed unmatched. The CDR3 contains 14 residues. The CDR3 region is CASEDRGRGEKLFF. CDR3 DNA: TGTGCCAGCGAGGACAGGGGGCGAGGTGAAAAACTGTTTTTT.

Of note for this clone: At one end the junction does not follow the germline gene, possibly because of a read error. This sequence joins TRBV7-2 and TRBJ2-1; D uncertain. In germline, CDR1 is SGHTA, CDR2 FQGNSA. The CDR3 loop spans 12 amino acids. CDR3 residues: CSSSHPSNEQFF. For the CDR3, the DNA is TGCAGTTCCTCCCACCCTAGCAATGAGCAGTTCTTC.

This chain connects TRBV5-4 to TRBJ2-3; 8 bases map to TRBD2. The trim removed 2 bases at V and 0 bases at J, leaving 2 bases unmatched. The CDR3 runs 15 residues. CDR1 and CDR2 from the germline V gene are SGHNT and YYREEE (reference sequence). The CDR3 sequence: CASSFSGTSTDTQYF. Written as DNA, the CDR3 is TGTGCCAGCAGCTTTAGCGGGACTAGCACAGATACGCAGTATTTT.